The rows below give T cell receptor beta chains drawn from one sample of a study of cytomegalovirus exposure and HLA in healthy donors. Sequenced by immunoSEQ multiplex PCR; TCRdb stores in-frame clones only, minus some. The sample holds approximately 160,000 clones, roughly 82% seen once. Source material: PBMCs. The receptors were sampled from a man between 25 and 39 years old in good health and CMV-seropositive. Both conserved end residues are part of each CDR3. Fields, in order: J gene, CDR3 length, D gene, V gene, clone size, CDR3 DNA, CDR3 protein. A D gene is named only where the DNA matches it firmly. Size values are once, few and many counts, or a class for expanded clones, and some rows have none.

j_call: TRBJ2-3
cdr3_length: 14
d_call: TRBD2
v_call: TRBV6-1
clone_size: .
cdr3_nt: TGTGCCAGCGGTTGGCGGGAGGGCACAGATACGCAGTATTTT
cdr3_aa: CASGWREGTDTQYF

j_call: TRBJ2-7
cdr3_length: 16
d_call: TRBD2
v_call: TRBV10-2
clone_size: .
cdr3_nt: TGCGCCAGCAGTGGGTCGGGGACTAGCGGTAACTACGAGCAGTACTTC
cdr3_aa: CASSGSGTSGNYEQYF

j_call: TRBJ2-5
cdr3_length: 16
d_call: .
v_call: TRBV2
clone_size: .
cdr3_nt: TGTGCCAGCAGTGAAGCGCGAGCACCGGGGGAAGAGACCCAGTACTTC
cdr3_aa: CASSEARAPGEETQYF

j_call: TRBJ1-5
cdr3_length: 18
d_call: TRBD1
v_call: TRBV7-9
clone_size: .
cdr3_nt: TGTGCCAGCAGCTCGGGTAGACAGGGCATGGATAGCAATCAGCCCCAGCATTTT
cdr3_aa: CASSSGRQGMDSNQPQHF

j_call: TRBJ2-1
cdr3_length: 14
d_call: .
v_call: TRBV10-3
clone_size: few
cdr3_nt: TGTGCCATCAGTCAAACAGTTGAATACAATGAGCAGTTCTTC
cdr3_aa: CAISQTVEYNEQFF

j_call: TRBJ2-3
cdr3_length: 12
d_call: .
v_call: TRBV5-1
clone_size: .
cdr3_nt: TGCGCCAGCAGCTTCGGGTTGGATACGCAGTATTTT
cdr3_aa: CASSFGLDTQYF

j_call: TRBJ1-2
cdr3_length: 13
d_call: .
v_call: TRBV2
clone_size: .
cdr3_nt: TGTGCCAGCAGTGAGAGAGAGTCCTATGGCTACACCTTC
cdr3_aa: CASSERESYGYTF

j_call: TRBJ2-7
cdr3_length: 17
d_call: TRBD2
v_call: TRBV4-2
clone_size: .
cdr3_nt: TGTGCCAGCAGCCAGGTCTATGGGGGCGGGAGGGCCCACGAGCAGTACTTC
cdr3_aa: CASSQVYGGGRAHEQYF

j_call: TRBJ2-1
cdr3_length: 14
d_call: TRBD1
v_call: TRBV9
clone_size: .
cdr3_nt: TGTGCCAGCAGCGTCACGGACAGGGTTCTTGAGCAGTTCTTC
cdr3_aa: CASSVTDRVLEQFF

j_call: TRBJ1-1
cdr3_length: 16
d_call: .
v_call: TRBV27
clone_size: medium-sized
cdr3_nt: TGTGCCAGCAGTTTCTCGGGGGGAGGGGGTGACACTGAAGCTTTCTTT
cdr3_aa: CASSFSGGGGDTEAFF

j_call: TRBJ1-3
cdr3_length: 13
d_call: TRBD1
v_call: TRBV2
clone_size: .
cdr3_nt: TGTGCCAGCTCCCAGGGGGGAGGAAACACCATATATTTT
cdr3_aa: CASSQGGGNTIYF

j_call: TRBJ1-1
cdr3_length: 16
d_call: .
v_call: TRBV5-1
clone_size: .
cdr3_nt: TGCGCCAGCAGCTTGGGAATGAGGGGGTACGACACTGAAGCTTTCTTT
cdr3_aa: CASSLGMRGYDTEAFF

j_call: TRBJ2-7
cdr3_length: 13
d_call: .
v_call: TRBV6-1
clone_size: .
cdr3_nt: TGTGCCCACGCCCGGGACTTCCTCTACGAGCAGTACTTC
cdr3_aa: CAHARDFLYEQYF

j_call: TRBJ1-5
cdr3_length: 15
d_call: TRBD1
v_call: TRBV7-8
clone_size: .
cdr3_nt: TGTGCCAGCAGCCCTCCGGGACAGTTAAATCAGCCCCAGCATTTT
cdr3_aa: CASSPPGQLNQPQHF

j_call: TRBJ2-1
cdr3_length: 15
d_call: TRBD2
v_call: TRBV11-2
clone_size: .
cdr3_nt: TGTGCCAGCAGCCGAGGACTAGCGGAGTACAATGAGCAGTTCTTC
cdr3_aa: CASSRGLAEYNEQFF

j_call: TRBJ2-1
cdr3_length: 15
d_call: TRBD2
v_call: TRBV7-2
clone_size: few
cdr3_nt: TGTGCCAGCAGCCGGGCGGGAGGGCCGGACAATGAGCAGTTCTTC
cdr3_aa: CASSRAGGPDNEQFF

j_call: TRBJ2-3
cdr3_length: 19
d_call: .
v_call: TRBV19
clone_size: .
cdr3_nt: TGTGCCAGTAGTATAGAGGGGGTGTTTAGGGGGGGCCACACAGATACGCAGTATTTT
cdr3_aa: CASSIEGVFRGGHTDTQYF

j_call: TRBJ1-2
cdr3_length: 13
d_call: .
v_call: TRBV19
clone_size: .
cdr3_nt: TGTGCCAGTAGACCTATGACAGTCTATGGCTACACCTTC
cdr3_aa: CASRPMTVYGYTF

j_call: TRBJ1-3
cdr3_length: 17
d_call: TRBD1
v_call: TRBV5-1
clone_size: .
cdr3_nt: TGCGCCAGCAGCTGGGACAGGGGGCCATACTCTGGAAACACCATATATTTT
cdr3_aa: CASSWDRGPYSGNTIYF

j_call: TRBJ2-5
cdr3_length: 16
d_call: TRBD1
v_call: TRBV5-1
clone_size: once
cdr3_nt: TGCGCCAGCAGCTTGGGTCCGGGACAGATGTCGGAGACCCAGTACTTC
cdr3_aa: CASSLGPGQMSETQYF

j_call: TRBJ1-2
cdr3_length: 15
d_call: TRBD1
v_call: TRBV2
clone_size: .
cdr3_nt: TGTGCCAGCAGTGAAGGAACAGGGGCTACCTATGGCTACACCTTC
cdr3_aa: CASSEGTGATYGYTF

j_call: TRBJ2-7
cdr3_length: 13
d_call: .
v_call: TRBV28
clone_size: .
cdr3_nt: TGTGCCAGCTCAAGGACTTTCTCCTACGAGCAGTACTTC
cdr3_aa: CASSRTFSYEQYF

j_call: TRBJ1-5
cdr3_length: 14
d_call: .
v_call: TRBV19
clone_size: once
cdr3_nt: TGTGCCAGTAGTGTCAGGGGAGGGAATCAGCCCCAGCATTTT
cdr3_aa: CASSVRGGNQPQHF

j_call: TRBJ2-1
cdr3_length: 12
d_call: .
v_call: TRBV5-1
clone_size: .
cdr3_nt: TGCGCCAGCAGTTGGGGGCGGGGGGAGCAGTTCTTC
cdr3_aa: CASSWGRGEQFF

j_call: TRBJ1-4
cdr3_length: 14
d_call: TRBD1
v_call: TRBV19
clone_size: .
cdr3_nt: TGTGCCAGTACCCACCAGGGGGCTAATGAAAAACTGTTTTTT
cdr3_aa: CASTHQGANEKLFF

j_call: TRBJ1-1
cdr3_length: 15
d_call: .
v_call: TRBV5-1
clone_size: .
cdr3_nt: TGCGCCAGCAGCTTATATGGATCAGATCGGGGTGAAGCTTTCTTT
cdr3_aa: CASSLYGSDRGEAFF

j_call: TRBJ2-5
cdr3_length: 15
d_call: TRBD1
v_call: TRBV28
clone_size: .
cdr3_nt: TGTGCCAGCAGTTTACCGGGACAGGTCCAAGAGACCCAGTACTTC
cdr3_aa: CASSLPGQVQETQYF

j_call: TRBJ1-1
cdr3_length: 12
d_call: TRBD1
v_call: TRBV5-6
clone_size: .
cdr3_nt: TGTGCCAGCAGCTGGAGACAGGGGGAAGCTTTCTTT
cdr3_aa: CASSWRQGEAFF

j_call: TRBJ2-3
cdr3_length: 15
d_call: TRBD1
v_call: TRBV7-2
clone_size: once
cdr3_nt: TGTGCCAGCAGGCCGACAGGGTTCATCACAGATACGCAGTATTTT
cdr3_aa: CASRPTGFITDTQYF